This T cell receptor (beta chain) came from a study of cytomegalovirus exposure and HLA in healthy donors. Regarding donors, all were healthy bone marrow donors. Researchers ran the PCR with 60 Vbeta and 13 Jbeta primers. Sequenced by immunoSEQ multiplex PCR; TCRdb stores in-frame clones only, minus some. The sample has more than 140,000 clones; over 70% are singletons. Germline V gene lookup returns CDR1 MNHNS and CDR2 SASEGT. With 1 base clipped from V and 0 bases from J, the junction kept 2 bases outside the gene matches. The CDR3 covers 16 residues. This clonotype was sampled from a man aged 30-40 years in good health and CMV-seropositive. The sequenced material came from PBMCs. This chain uses TRBV6-1 with TRBJ2-2; 7 bases are shared with TRBD2. CDR3 loop: CASSEDGGTNTGELFF. The DNA of the CDR3 is TGTGCCAGCAGTGAAGACGGGGGGACGAACACCGGGGAGCTGTTTTTT.